This T cell receptor beta chain was obtained from a study of cytomegalovirus exposure and HLA in healthy donors. Overall study context: Out of about 180 million T cells, an earlier analysis found 117 million unique TCR beta sequences in total. The study's findings and limits: Reports indicate that TCR beta sequences accurately predicted the HLA-A and HLA-B alleles of most subjects. Being productive about 90% or about 30% of the time was typical of most TCR beta V segments in an earlier analysis.

For this clone: The antigen is unknown.

The PCR contained 60 Vbeta and 13 Jbeta primers. Libraries were prepared by immunoSEQ multiplex PCR; TCRdb keeps only in-frame clonotypes and omits some of them. In the table there are around 65,000 clones, about 78% of which are singletons. CDR1 and CDR2 (germline): MNHEY, SMNVEV (reference sequence). This CDR3 spans 13 amino acids. Deletions cut 4 bases from V and 6 bases from J, with 10 bases between. Healthy individuals who donated bone marrow served as the donors. This chain joins TRBV27 and TRBJ2-1; D remains ambiguous. The TCR comes from a girl under 18 in good health and CMV-seropositive. Sequenced: PBMCs. CDR3 sequence (DNA): TGTGCCAGCAGTTCCTTATCCCCCAATGAGCAGTTCTTC. Protein product: CASSSLSPNEQFF.